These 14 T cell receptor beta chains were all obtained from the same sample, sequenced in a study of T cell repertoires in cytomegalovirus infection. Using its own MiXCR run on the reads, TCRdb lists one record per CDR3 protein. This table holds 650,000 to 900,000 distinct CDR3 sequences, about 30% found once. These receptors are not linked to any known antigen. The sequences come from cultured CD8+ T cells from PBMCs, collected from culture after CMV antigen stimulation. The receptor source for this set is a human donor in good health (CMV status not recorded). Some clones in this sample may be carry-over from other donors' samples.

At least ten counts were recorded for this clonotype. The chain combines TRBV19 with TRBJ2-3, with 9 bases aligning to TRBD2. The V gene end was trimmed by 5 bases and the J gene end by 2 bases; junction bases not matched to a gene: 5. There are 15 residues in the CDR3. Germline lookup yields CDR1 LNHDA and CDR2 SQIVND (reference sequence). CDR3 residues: CASSPLAGYTDTQYF. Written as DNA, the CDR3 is TGTGCCAGTAGTCCCCTAGCGGGGTACACAGATACGCAGTATTTT.

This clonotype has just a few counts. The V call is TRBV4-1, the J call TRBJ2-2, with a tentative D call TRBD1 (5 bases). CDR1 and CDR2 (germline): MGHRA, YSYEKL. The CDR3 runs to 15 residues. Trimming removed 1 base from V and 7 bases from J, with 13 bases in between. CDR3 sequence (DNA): TGCGCCAGCAGCCAAGTCAGGGAATTGAGCGGGGAGCTGTTTTTT. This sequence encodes CASSQVRELSGELFF.

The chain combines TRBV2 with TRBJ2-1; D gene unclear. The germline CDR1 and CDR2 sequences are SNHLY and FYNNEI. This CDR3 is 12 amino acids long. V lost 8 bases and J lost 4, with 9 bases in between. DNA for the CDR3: TGTGCCAGCCTTGGACGGTACAATGAGCAGTTCTTC. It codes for CASLGRYNEQFF.

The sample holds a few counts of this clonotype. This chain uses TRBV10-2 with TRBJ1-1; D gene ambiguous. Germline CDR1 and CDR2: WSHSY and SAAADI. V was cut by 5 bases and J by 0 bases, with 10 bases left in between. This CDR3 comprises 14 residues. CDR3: CASSSHPMNTEAFF. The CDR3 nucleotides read TGCGCCAGCAGTTCCCACCCAATGAACACTGAAGCTTTCTTT.

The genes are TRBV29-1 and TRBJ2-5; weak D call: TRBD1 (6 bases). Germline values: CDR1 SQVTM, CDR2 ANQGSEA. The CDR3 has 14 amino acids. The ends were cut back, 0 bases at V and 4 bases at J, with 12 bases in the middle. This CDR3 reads CSVEDPWGRETQYF. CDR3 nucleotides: TGCAGCGTTGAAGACCCGTGGGGGCGAGAGACCCAGTACTTC.

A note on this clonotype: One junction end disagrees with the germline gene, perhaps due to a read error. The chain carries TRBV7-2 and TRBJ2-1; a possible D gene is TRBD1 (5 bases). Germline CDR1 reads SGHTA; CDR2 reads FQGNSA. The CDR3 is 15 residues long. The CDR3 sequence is CASSLKGLGPNVQFF. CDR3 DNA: TGTGCCAGCAGCTTAAAGGGGCTGGGCCCCAATGTGCAGTTCTTC.

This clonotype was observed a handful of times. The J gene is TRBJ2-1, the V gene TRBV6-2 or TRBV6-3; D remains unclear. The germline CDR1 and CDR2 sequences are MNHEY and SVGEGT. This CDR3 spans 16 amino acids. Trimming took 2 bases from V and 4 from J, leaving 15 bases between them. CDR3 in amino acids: CASSYLGIGGYNEQFF. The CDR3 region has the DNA TGTGCCAGCAGTTACCTGGGGATCGGTGGGTACAATGAGCAGTTCTTC.

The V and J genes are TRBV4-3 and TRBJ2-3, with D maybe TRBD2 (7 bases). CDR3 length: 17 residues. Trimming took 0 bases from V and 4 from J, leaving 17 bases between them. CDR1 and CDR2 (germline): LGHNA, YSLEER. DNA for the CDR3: TGCGCCAGCAGCCAAGATCGGAGGGGGGGGACTGCAGATACGCAGTATTTT. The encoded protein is CASSQDRRGGTADTQYF.

In nucleotides, the CDR3 is TGTGCCAGCAGTTACGGGACTAGCGGGGCTAGCACAGATACGCAGTATTTT. It codes for CASSYGTSGASTDTQYF. The chain recombines TRBV6-6 with TRBJ2-3, with TRBD2 matching 13 bases. In germline, CDR1 is MNHNY, CDR2 SVGAGI (reference sequence). The CDR3 is made up of 17 amino acids. After removal of 2 bases from V and 0 bases from J, the junction contained 2 bases not matched to a gene.

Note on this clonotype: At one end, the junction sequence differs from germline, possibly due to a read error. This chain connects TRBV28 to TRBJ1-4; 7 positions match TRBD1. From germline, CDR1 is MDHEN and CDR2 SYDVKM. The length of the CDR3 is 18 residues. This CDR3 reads CASRYRGLLYATNKKLFF. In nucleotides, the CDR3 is TGTGCCAGCAGGTACAGGGGCCTACTCTATGCAACTAATAAAAAACTGTTTTTT.

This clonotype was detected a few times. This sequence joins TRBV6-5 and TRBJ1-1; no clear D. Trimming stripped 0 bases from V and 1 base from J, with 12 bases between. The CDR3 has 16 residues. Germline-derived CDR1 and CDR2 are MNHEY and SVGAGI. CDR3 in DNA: TGTGCCAGCAGTTACTCGTTCCTGGGAAAGAACACTGAAGCTTTCTTT. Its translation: CASSYSFLGKNTEAFF.

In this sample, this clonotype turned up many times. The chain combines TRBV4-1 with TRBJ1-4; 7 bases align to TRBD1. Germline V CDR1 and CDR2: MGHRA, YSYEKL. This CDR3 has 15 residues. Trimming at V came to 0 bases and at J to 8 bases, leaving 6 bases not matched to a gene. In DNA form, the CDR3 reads TGCGCCAGCAGCCAAGATCGGAGGGGGCAAGAAAAACTGTTTTTT. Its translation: CASSQDRRGQEKLFF.

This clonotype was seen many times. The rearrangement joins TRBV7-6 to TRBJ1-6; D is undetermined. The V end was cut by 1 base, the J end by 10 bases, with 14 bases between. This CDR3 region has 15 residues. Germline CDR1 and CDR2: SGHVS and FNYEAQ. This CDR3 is CASSLGRSSVSPLHF. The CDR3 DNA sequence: TGTGCCAGCAGCTTAGGGCGAAGCTCGGTGTCACCCCTCCACTTT.

In nucleotides, the CDR3 is TGTGCCAGTAGTAACGTACTAGCGGGGGCCCTGTTCTACGAGCAGTACTTC. This translates into CASSNVLAGALFYEQYF. This chain joins TRBV19 and TRBJ2-7; TRBD2 aligns across 11 bases. The J segment lost 3 bases and the V segment lost 4 bases, leaving 11 bases of the junction unmatched. The length of the CDR3 is 17 residues. CDR1 and CDR2 from the germline V gene are LNHDA and SQIVND (reference sequence).